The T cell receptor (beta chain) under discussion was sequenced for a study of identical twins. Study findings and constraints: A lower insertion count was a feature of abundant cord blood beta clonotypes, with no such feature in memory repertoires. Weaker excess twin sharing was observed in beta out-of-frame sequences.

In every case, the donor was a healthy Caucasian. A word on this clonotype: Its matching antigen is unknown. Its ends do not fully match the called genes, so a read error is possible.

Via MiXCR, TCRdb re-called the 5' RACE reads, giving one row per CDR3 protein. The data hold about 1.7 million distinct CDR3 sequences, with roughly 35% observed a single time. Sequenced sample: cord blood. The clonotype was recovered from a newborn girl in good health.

The DNA for the CDR3 is TGTGCCAACAGCCCCGGTCTATATGGCTACACCTTC. It encodes CANSPGLYGYTF. V gene TRBV7-9 combines with J gene TRBJ1-2, with D uncertain. This CDR3 comprises 12 residues. Germline V gives CDR1 SEHNR, CDR2 FQNEAQ (reference sequence).